The TCR beta chain described here comes from a study of regulatory T cells in long-lasting Graves disease. The study, taken as a whole, reports: Repertoires from persistent disease leaned toward TRBV28, TRBJ1-2 and TRBJ2-5.

Documented time point: newly diagnosed GD, antithyroid drugs for less than 3 months. With RNA extracted from PBMCs as input, the TCR library was made. A note on this clonotype: What it binds is not known. A read error may produce the germline difference seen at one junction end.

Assembly of TCR beta libraries relied on iRepertoire HTBI primers together with Arm-PCR of CDR3 regions. TCRdb re-derived calls from the multiplex PCR reads in MiXCR, one entry per CDR3 protein. The sample has about 440,000 distinct CDR3 sequences, around 15% seen once. CDR3 length: 15 residues. Germline loops: CDR1 SGHRS, CDR2 YFSETQ. The same data also contributed to another study, on T cells in Graves' hyperthyroidism and ophthalmopathy. This second study says: The study excluded patients with uncontrolled infection, other autoimmune disease, pregnancy or lactation. Expanded thyroid clonotypes (above 0.001) were mostly also found in blood. Stable hyperthyroidism was separated from ophthalmopathy by a model based on 13 V-J features.

Sequenced material: peripheral blood mononuclear cells (PBMCs), taken at new diagnosis, from a patient treated with antithyroid drugs. The V gene is TRBV5-1, the J gene TRBJ2-7, with D perhaps matching TRBD2 (6 bases). This receptor was taken from a woman between 18 and 29 years old with Graves disease. The CDR3 DNA is TGTGCCAGCAGCCTAGGCGGGACCCTAACCTACGAGCAGTACTTC. Amino acids: CASSLGGTLTYEQYF.